These 9 T cell receptor beta chains were sequenced from one sample in a study of naive and memory T cell subsets. Both TRBC1 and TRBC2 were covered by a beta constant-region primer of two equimolar oligonucleotides. MiXCR, applied by TCRdb to the UMI-ligation and nested PCR reads, yields one record per CDR3 protein. The data show tens of thousands of distinct CDR3 sequences, more than 10% seen once. The material sequenced was effector memory CD4+ T cells from blood. Subset here: effector memory, CD45RA- CD27-. The receptor set was obtained from a human donor in good health.

This clonotype was recorded at least ten times. The CDR3 DNA is TGCGCCAGCAGTGGCCGGGGACAGTGGAATCGCGCCCAGGAGACCCAGTACTTC. Protein product: CASSGRGQWNRAQETQYF. The chain uses TRBV5-1 and TRBJ2-5; 7 bases are a match to TRBD1. After removal of 5 bases from V and 5 bases from J, the junction contained 21 bases not matched to a gene. The CDR3 runs 18 residues. Germline CDR1 reads SGHRS; CDR2 reads YFSETQ. Full variable domain (remainder filled in from reference TRBV5-1 and TRBJ2-5): KAGVTQTPRYLIKTRGQQVTLSCSPISGHRSVSWYQQTPGQGLQFLFEYFSETQRNKGNFPGRFSGRQFSNSRSEMNVSTLELGDSALYLCASSGRGQWNRAQETQYFGPGTRLLVL.

This clonotype was found a few times. This sequence joins TRBV19 and TRBJ2-3, with a weak D call TRBD2 (6 bases). The CDR3 consists of 16 residues. Germline assignment: CDR1 LNHDA and CDR2 SQIVND (reference sequence). The V end lost 11 bases, the J end lost 0 bases, and 21 bases lay between the germline ends. The CDR3 DNA follows: TGTGCCGGTCAAAGCGGGTCTCCTTCTAGCACAGATACGCAGTATTTT. It is translated as CAGQSGSPSSTDTQYF.

This chain joins TRBV30 and TRBJ2-1; 11 nucleotides line up with TRBD2. The germline gives CDR1 GTSNPN, CDR2 SVGIG (reference sequence). V lost 3 bases and J lost 10; bases outside the gene matches: 8. The CDR3 has 14 residues. The CDR3 protein is CAWRMGLAVQEQFF. The CDR3 nucleotides are TGTGCCTGGAGGATGGGACTAGCGGTACAAGAGCAGTTCTTC.

The CDR3, as DNA: TGCAGTGCTAACGACGGGGAAAAGGGTCTCTTAACAGATACGCAGTATTTT. Protein sequence: CSANDGEKGLLTDTQYF. V and J are TRBV20-1 and TRBJ2-3; D is possibly TRBD2 (5 bases). This CDR3 is built from 17 residues. Germline loops: CDR1 DFQATT, CDR2 SNEGSKA (reference sequence). V was shortened by 4 bases and J by 3 bases, with 23 bases between the two germline ends.

As for this clonotype: Without the conserved terminal phenylalanine or tryptophan, this CDR3 likely stems from a read error. The limits of the CDR3 on the DNA are not certain, so only TCRdb's listed CDR3 is given. This chain joins TRBV18 and TRBJ2-7. The germline V gene encodes CDR1 KGHSH and CDR2 LQKENI. A total of 10 residues make up the CDR3, ends included. The CDR3 region is CASSTYEQDC.

At least ten counts were recorded for this clonotype. The genes are TRBV9 and TRBJ2-7; weak D call: TRBD2 (5 bases). Germline CDR1 is SGDLS and CDR2 is YYNGEE. The CDR3 loop spans 13 amino acids. V lost 0 bases and J 5 bases, leaving 9 bases between the germline ends. CDR3 nucleotides: TGTGCCAGCAGCGTAGCTACGAGGGACGAGCAGTACTTC. This translates into CASSVATRDEQYF.

The chain links TRBV28 to TRBJ2-3, with no clear D. This CDR3 contains 12 residues. The germline CDR1 and CDR2 sequences are MDHEN and SYDVKM. V lost 5 bases to trimming and J lost 7 bases, with 10 bases between them. The CDR3 DNA is TGTGCCAGCAGTCCGGCACAAAATACGCAGTATTTT. Translating gives CASSPAQNTQYF.

This clonotype was picked up many times. The chain is built from TRBV3-1 and TRBJ2-5, with D maybe TRBD2 (6 bases). The V end was cut by 1 base, the J end by 1 base, with 10 bases between. Germline assignment: CDR1 LGHDT and CDR2 YNNKEL (reference sequence). The length of the CDR3 is 15 residues. Here the CDR3 reads CASSQVGAGQETQYF. CDR3 nucleotide sequence: TGTGCCAGCAGCCAAGTGGGAGCGGGCCAAGAGACCCAGTACTTC.

This clonotype was detected a few times. This chain uses TRBV5-3 with TRBJ2-6, with D possibly being TRBD2 (6 bases). TRBV5-3 is designated an ORF whose function remains uncertain. The CDR3 runs to 19 residues. The ends were cut back, 8 bases at V and 2 bases at J, with 26 bases in the middle. DNA for the CDR3: TGTGCCAGGGGAGGAACCGGGACGGAGGAGGATACTGGGGCCAACGTCCTGACTTTC. Residues: CARGGTGTEEDTGANVLTF.